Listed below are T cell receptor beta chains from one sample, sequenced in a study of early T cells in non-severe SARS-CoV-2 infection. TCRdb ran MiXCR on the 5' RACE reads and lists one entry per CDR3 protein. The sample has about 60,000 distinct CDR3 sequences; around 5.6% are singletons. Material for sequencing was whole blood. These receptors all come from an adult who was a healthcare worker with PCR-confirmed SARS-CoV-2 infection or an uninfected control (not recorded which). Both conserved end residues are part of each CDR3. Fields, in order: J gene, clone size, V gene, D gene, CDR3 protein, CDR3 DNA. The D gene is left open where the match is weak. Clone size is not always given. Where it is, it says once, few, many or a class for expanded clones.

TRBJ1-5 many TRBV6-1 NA CASRRGAGRELKSNQPQHF TGTGCCAGCAGACGCGGGGCTGGACGGGAGCTTAAAAGCAATCAGCCCCAGCATTTT
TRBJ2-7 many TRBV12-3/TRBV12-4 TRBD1 CASSLGQGIYEQYF TGTGCCAGCAGCCTCGGACAGGGTATCTACGAGCAGTACTTC
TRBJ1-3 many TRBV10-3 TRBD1 CAISAGQGNTIYF TGTGCCATCAGTGCGGGACAGGGAAACACCATATATTTT
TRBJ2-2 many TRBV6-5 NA CASCRGVQTGELFF TGTGCCAGCTGTAGGGGGGTTCAGACCGGGGAGCTGTTTTTT
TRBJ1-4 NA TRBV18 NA CASSPPVRGDNEKLFF TGTGCCAGCTCACCACCGGTACGGGGAGATAATGAAAAACTGTTTTTT
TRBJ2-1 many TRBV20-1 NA CSTTRARKNNEQFF TGCAGTACAACTAGGGCGCGAAAGAACAATGAGCAGTTCTTC
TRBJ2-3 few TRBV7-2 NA CASARADTQYF TGTGCCAGCGCCCGGGCAGATACGCAGTATTTT
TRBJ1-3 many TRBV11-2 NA CASSLWAEGSENTIYF TGTGCCAGCAGCTTATGGGCAGAGGGATCTGAAAACACCATATATTTT
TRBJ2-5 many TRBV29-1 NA CSVPFAGSGWETQYF TGCAGCGTGCCCTTCGCGGGCAGCGGGTGGGAGACCCAGTACTTC
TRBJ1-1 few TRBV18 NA CASSSSGTEAFF TGTGCCAGCTCATCCAGTGGAACTGAAGCTTTCTTT
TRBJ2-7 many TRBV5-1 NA CASSLIPGSSYEQYF TGCGCCAGCAGCTTAATACCCGGGTCGTCCTACGAGCAGTACTTC
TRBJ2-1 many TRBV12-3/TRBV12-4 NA CASNRPGEQYNEQFF TGTGCCAGCAACAGGCCAGGGGAACAATACAATGAGCAGTTCTTC
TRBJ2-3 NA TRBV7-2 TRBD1 CASSLTGGSLDTQYF TGTGCCAGCAGCTTGACAGGGGGCAGTTTAGATACGCAGTATTTT
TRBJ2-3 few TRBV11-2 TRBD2 CASSPGTSGRRGTDTQYF TGTGCCAGCAGCCCCGGGACTAGCGGGAGACGTGGCACAGATACGCAGTATTTT
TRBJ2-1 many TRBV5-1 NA CASSSGTFSYNEQFF TGCGCCAGCAGTTCCGGGACATTTTCCTACAATGAGCAGTTCTTC
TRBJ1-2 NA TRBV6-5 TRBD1 CASSSRPGQGAFGYGYTF TGTGCCAGCAGTTCCCGGCCGGGACAGGGGGCGTTCGGCTATGGCTACACCTTC
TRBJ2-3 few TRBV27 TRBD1 CASSLTGGTDTQYF TGTGCCAGCAGTTTAACAGGGGGCACGGATACGCAGTATTTT
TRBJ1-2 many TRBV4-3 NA CASSQGLSGFIYGYTF TGCGCCAGCAGCCAAGGCCTTAGTGGGTTCATCTATGGCTACACCTTC
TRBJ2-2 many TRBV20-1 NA CSAPRFRGHPSNTGELFF TGCAGTGCCCCGCGATTCAGGGGACACCCTTCGAACACCGGGGAGCTGTTTTTT
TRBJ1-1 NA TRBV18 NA CASSPKGTVNTEAFF TGTGCCAGCTCACCTAAGGGGACGGTGAACACTGAAGCTTTCTTT
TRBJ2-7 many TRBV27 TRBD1 CASSLFVGQSYEQYF TGTGCCAGCAGTTTATTCGTGGGACAGTCCTACGAGCAGTACTTC
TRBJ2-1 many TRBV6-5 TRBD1 CASSYWTGGNEQFF TGTGCCAGCAGTTATTGGACAGGGGGCAATGAGCAGTTCTTC
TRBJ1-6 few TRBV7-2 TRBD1 CASSRRQGDSPLHF TGTGCCAGCAGCCGAAGACAGGGAGATTCACCCCTCCACTTT
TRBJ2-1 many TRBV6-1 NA CASSAQGTGEQFF TGTGCCAGCAGTGCCCAGGGAACGGGGGAGCAGTTCTTC
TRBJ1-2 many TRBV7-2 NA CASSLSRIGQMGYTF TGTGCCAGCAGCTTATCGAGGATTGGACAGATGGGCTACACCTTC
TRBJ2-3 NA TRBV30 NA CAWSLDTGTDTQYF TGTGCCTGGAGCTTAGATACAGGCACGGATACGCAGTATTTT
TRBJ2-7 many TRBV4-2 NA CASSHLEGPYEQYF TGTGCCAGCAGCCACCTAGAAGGGCCCTACGAGCAGTACTTC
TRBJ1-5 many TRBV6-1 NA CASSDQSFNQPQHF TGTGCCAGCAGTGATCAGTCCTTCAATCAGCCCCAGCATTTT